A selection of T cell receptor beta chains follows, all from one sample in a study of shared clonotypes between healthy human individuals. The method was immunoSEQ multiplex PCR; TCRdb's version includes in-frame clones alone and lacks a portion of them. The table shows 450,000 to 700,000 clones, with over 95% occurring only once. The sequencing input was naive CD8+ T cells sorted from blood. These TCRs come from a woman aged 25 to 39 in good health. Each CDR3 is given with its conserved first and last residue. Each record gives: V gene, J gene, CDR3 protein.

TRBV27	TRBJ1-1	CASSSKGVRTEAFF
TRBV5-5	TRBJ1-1	CASSFGAVTEAFF
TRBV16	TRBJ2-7	CASSHRGRLYEQYF
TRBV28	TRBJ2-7	CASSFMATGPLTDEQYF
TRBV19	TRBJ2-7	CASSGAGVLGEQYF
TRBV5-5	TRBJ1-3	CASSYNGNTIYF
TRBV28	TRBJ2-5	CASSPIAGLGREQYF
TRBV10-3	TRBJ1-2	CAISEPDNYGYTF
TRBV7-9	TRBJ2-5	CASEKVPGETQYF
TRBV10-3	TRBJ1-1	CAISVGEPTEAFF
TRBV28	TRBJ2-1	CASSPGQGYNEQFF
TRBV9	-	CASSVEGAAYEQYF
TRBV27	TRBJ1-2	CASSFGVNYGYTF
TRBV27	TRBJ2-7	CASRLTLGGYYEQYF
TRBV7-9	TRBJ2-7	CASSSSTGPYEQYF
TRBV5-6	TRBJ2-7	CASSAGGANYEQYF
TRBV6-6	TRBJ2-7	CAGSEGAAYEQYF
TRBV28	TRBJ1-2	CASSFGFLGQGASDYGYTF
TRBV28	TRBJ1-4	CASSRPLWGETNEKLFF
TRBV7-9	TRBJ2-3	CASSVQNLGQGRDTQYF
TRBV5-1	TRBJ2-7	CASSLGVSYEQYF
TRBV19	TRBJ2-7	CASSSGGDYEQYF
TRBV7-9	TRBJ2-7	CASSLQARSYEQYF
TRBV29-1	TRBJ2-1	CSLIGAYNEQFF
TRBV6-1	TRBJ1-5	CASSPDRGTNQPQHF
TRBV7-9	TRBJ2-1	CASSLGSLAYNEQFF
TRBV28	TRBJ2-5	CASNLMTEQETQYF
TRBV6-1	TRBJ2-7	CASSEAPLYEQYF
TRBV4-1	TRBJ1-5	CASRENTPSNQPQHF
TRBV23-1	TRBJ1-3	CAGKVLGGNTIYF
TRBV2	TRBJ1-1	CASSDTRVNTEAFF
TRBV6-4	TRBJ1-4	CATNGTGVNEKLFF
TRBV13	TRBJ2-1	CASSLEQGRNEQFF
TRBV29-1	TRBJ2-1	CSVEGETAGGRNEQFF
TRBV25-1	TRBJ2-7	CASSGKNYEQYF
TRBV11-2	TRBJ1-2	CASSTGTGLYGYTF
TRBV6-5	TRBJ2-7	CASSYSDGSSYEQYF
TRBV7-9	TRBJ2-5	CASSLSGTQETQYF
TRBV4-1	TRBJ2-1	CASSRLGTYNEQFF
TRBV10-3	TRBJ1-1	CAISDPTRDTEAFF
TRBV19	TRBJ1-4	CASRGQEGEKLFF
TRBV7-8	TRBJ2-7	CASSPGIGTGGASYEQYF
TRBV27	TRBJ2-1	CASSSGGPANEQFF
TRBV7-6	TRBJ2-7	CASSLVISGKTYEQYF
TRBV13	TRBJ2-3	CASSSQLTLTDTQYF
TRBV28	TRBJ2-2	CASSLGVWGRPGELFF
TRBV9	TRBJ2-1	CASSAEPGLHSEQFF
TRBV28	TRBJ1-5	CASSFGTFNQPQHF
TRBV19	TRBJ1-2	CASSPSTGNGYTF
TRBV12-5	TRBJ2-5	CASGYGTSGALDF
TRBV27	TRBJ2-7	CASSIGTGPSYEQYF
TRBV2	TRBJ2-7	CASSELGTGAYEQYF
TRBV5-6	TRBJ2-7	CASSAQGLWGYEQYF
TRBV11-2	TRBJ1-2	CASSLDSGTDYGYTF
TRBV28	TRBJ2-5	CASPITPKTQYF